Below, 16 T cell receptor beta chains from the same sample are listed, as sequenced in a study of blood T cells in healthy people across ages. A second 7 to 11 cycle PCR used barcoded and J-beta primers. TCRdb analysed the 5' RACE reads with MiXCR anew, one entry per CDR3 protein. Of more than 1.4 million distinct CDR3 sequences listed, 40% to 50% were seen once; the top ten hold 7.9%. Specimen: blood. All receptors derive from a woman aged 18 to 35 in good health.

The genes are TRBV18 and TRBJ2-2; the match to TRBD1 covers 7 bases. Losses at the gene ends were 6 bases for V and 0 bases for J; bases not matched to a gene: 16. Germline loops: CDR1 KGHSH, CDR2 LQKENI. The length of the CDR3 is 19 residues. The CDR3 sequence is CASSRFTMTGTTNTGELFF. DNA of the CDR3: TGTGCCAGCTCCCGCTTCACGATGACAGGGACCACGAACACCGGGGAGCTGTTTTTT.

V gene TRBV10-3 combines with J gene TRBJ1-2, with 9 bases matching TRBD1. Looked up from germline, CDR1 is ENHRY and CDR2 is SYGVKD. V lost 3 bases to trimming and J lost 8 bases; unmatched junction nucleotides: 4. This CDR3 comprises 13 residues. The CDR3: CAISDEGQGGYTF. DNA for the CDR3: TGTGCCATCAGTGATGAGGGACAGGGAGGCTACACCTTC.

For the CDR3, the DNA is TGCAGTGCTAGAGATATTGGGGTCTGGGGAGTACACACAGATACGCAGTATTTT. Its translation is CSARDIGVWGVHTDTQYF. The chain combines TRBV20-1 with TRBJ2-3; D might be TRBD2 (5 bases). V lost 0 bases and J 2 bases, leaving 21 bases between the germline ends. The CDR3 sequence is 18 residues long. Germline CDR1 reads DFQATT; CDR2 reads SNEGSKA (reference sequence).

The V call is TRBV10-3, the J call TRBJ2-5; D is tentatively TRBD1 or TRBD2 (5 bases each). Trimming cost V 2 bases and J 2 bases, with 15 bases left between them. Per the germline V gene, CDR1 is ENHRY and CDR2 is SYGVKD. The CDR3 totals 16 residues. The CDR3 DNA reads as TGTGCCATCAGTGAGATCATCGGGGCCTTACAAGAGACCCAGTACTTC. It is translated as CAISEIIGALQETQYF.

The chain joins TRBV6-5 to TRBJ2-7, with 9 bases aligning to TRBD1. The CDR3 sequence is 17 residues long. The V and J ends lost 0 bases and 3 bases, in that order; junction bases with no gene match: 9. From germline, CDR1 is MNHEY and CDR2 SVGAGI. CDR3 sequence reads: CASSYSTLGTGRYEQYF. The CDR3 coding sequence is TGTGCCAGCAGTTACTCGACGCTCGGGACAGGGCGCTACGAGCAGTACTTC.

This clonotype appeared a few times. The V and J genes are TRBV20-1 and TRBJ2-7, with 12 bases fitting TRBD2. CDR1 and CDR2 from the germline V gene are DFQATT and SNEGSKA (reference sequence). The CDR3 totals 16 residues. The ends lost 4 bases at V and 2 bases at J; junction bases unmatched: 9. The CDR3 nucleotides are TGCAGTGCTATTGATTTGACTAGCGGGAGTCCCTACGAGCAGTACTTC. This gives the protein CSAIDLTSGSPYEQYF.

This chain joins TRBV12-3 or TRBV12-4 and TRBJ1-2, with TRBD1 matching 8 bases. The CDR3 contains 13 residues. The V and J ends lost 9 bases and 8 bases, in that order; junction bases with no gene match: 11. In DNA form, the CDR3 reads TGTGCCAGTGGGCCAGGGGGCCGGGGAGGCTACACCTTC. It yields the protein CASGPGGRGGYTF.

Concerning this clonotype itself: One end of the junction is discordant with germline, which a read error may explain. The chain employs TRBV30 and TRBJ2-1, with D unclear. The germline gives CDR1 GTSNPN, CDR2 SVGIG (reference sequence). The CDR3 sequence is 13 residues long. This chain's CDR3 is CARSVQRSDEQFF. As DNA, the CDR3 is TGTGCCCGGAGTGTACAGAGGTCGGATGAGCAGTTCTTC.

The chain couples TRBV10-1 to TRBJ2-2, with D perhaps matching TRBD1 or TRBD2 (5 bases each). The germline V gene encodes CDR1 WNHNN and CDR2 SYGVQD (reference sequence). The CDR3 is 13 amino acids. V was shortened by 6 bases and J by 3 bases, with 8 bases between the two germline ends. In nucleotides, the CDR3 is TGCGCCAGCAGGGGACCTTACACCGGGGAGCTGTTTTTT. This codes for CASRGPYTGELFF.

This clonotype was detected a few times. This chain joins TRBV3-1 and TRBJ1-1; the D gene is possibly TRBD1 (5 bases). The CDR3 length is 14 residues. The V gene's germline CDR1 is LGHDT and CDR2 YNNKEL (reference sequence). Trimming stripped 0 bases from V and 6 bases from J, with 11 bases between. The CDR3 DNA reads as TGTGCCAGCAGCCAAGATGGTAGGGGCCCTGAAGCTTTCTTT. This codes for CASSQDGRGPEAFF.

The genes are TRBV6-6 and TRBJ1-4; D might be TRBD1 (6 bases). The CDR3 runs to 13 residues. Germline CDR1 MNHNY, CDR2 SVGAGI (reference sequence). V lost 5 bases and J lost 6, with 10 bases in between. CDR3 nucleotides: TGTGCCAGCAGTCAGCCAGGGGATGAAAAACTGTTTTTT. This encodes CASSQPGDEKLFF.

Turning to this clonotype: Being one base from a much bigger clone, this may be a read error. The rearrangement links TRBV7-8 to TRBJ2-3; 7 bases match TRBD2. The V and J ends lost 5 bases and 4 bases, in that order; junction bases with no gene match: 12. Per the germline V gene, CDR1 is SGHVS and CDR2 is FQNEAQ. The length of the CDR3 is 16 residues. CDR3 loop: CASSDIGLGLADTQYF. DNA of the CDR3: TGTGCCAGCAGCGACATCGGACTAGGACTGGCAGATACGCAGTATTTT.

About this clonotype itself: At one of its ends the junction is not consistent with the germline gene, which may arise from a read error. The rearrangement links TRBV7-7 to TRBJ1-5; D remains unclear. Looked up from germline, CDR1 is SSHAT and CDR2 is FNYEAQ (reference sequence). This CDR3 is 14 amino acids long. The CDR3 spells CASSIGLWEQPQHF. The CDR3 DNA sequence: TGTGCTAGCAGCATTGGTCTTTGGGAGCAGCCCCAGCATTTT.

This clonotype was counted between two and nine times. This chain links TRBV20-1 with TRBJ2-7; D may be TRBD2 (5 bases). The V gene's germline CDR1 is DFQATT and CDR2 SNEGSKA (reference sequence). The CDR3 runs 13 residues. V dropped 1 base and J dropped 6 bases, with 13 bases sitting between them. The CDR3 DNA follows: TGCAGTGCTAGAGGTGGGTCCGGAGGCGAGCAGTACTTC. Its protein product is CSARGGSGGEQYF.

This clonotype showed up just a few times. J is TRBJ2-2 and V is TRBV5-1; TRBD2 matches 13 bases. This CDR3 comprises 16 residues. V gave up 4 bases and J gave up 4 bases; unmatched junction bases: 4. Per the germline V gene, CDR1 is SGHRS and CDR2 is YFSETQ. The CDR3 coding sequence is TGCGCCAGCAGCATGTGGACTAGCGGGGGCACCGGGGAGCTGTTTTTT. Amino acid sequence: CASSMWTSGGTGELFF.

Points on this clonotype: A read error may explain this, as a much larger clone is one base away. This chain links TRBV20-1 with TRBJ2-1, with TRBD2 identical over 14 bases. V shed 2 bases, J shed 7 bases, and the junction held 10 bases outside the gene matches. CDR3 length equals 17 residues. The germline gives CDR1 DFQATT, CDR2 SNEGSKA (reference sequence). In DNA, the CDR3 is TGCAGTGCTAGACCCGTCGGGACTAGCGGGAGAAGAAATGAGCAGTTCTTC. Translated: CSARPVGTSGRRNEQFF.